This T cell receptor (beta chain) was recovered during a study of CD8 T cells in ankylosing spondylitis. CDR1 and CDR2 (germline): SGHTA, FQGTGA. This CDR3 spans 13 amino acids. V shed 2 bases and J shed 0 bases, with 3 bases lying between them. Making the TCR beta libraries involved quantitative 5'-RACE with molecular barcodes. TCRdb passed the 5' RACE reads through MiXCR, listing each CDR3 protein once. Here the sample spans around 120,000 distinct CDR3 sequences, roughly 15% being singletons. Notes on this clonotype: A much larger clone sits a single nucleotide away, making a read error possible.

The source of this sequence is a female donor with ankylosing spondylitis or in good health (not recorded which). The V and J genes are TRBV7-3 and TRBJ2-3, with unresolved D. Specimen: blood, either unsorted or a sorted T cell fraction (not recorded which). CDR3 in DNA: TGTGCCAGCAGCTTAGCTAGCACAGATACGCAGTATTTT. It specifies CASSLASTDTQYF.